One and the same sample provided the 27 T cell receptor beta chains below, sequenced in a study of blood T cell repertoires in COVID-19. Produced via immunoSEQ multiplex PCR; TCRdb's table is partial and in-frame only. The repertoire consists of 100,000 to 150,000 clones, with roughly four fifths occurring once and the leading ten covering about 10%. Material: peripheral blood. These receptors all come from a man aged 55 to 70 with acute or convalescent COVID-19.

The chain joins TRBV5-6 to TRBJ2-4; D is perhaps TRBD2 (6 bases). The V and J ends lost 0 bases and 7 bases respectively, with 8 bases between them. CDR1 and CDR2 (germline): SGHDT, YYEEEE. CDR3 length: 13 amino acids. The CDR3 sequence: CASSLAGENIQYF. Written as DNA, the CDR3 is TGTGCCAGCAGCTTGGCGGGGGAGAACATTCAGTACTTC. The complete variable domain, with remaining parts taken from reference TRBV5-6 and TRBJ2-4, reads DAGVTQSPTHLIKTRGQQVTLRCSPKSGHDTVSWYQQALGQGPQFIFQYYEEEERQRGNFPDRFSGHQFPNYSSELNVNALLLGDSALYLCASSLAGENIQYFGAGTRLSVL.

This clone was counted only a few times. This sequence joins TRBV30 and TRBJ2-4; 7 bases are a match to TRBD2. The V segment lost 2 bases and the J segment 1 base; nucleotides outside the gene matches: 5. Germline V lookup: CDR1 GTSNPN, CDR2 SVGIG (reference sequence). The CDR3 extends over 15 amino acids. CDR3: CAWSRGRVAKNIQYF. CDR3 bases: TGTGCCTGGAGTCGAGGGAGGGTGGCCAAAAACATTCAGTACTTC. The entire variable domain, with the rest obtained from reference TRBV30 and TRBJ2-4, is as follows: SQTIHQWPATLVQPVGSPLSLECTVEGTSNPNLYWYRQAAGRGLQLLFYSVGIGQISSEVPQNLSASRPQDRQFILSSKKLLLSDSGFYLCAWSRGRVAKNIQYFGAGTRLSVL.

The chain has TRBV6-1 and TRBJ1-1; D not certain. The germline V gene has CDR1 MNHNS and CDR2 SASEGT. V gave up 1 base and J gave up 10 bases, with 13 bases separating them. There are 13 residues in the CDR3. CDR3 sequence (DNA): TGTGCCAGCAGTGAAGATGAGGAGCGGGGAGCTTTCTTT. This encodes CASSEDEERGAFF.

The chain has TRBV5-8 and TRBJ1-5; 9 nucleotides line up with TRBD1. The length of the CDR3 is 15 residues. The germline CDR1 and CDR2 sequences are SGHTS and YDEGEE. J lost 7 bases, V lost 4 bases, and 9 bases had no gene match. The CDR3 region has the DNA TGTGCCAGCAGCCCGGGACAGGGTGCCAGGCAGCCCCAGCATTTT. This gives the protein CASSPGQGARQPQHF.

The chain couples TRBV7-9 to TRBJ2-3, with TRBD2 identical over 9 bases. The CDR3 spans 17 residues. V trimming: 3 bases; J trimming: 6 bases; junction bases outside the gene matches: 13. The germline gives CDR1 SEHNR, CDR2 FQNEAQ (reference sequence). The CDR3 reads CASSFLGSGSQGDTQYF. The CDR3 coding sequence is TGTGCCAGCAGCTTTCTGGGTAGCGGGAGCCAGGGGGATACGCAGTATTTT.

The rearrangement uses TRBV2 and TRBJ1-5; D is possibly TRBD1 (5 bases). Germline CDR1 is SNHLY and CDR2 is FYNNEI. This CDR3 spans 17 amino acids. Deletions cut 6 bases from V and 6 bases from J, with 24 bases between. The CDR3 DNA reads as TGTGCCAGCAGCACTATAGGTGGGGGGATATGGATTCAGCCCCAGCATTTT. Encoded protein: CASSTIGGGIWIQPQHF.

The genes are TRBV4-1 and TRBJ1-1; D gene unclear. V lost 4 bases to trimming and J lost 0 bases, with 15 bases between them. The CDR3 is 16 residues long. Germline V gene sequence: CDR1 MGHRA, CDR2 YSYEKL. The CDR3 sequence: CASSPTPQTMNTEAFF. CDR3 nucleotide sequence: TGCGCCAGCAGCCCCACCCCACAGACCATGAACACTGAAGCTTTCTTT.

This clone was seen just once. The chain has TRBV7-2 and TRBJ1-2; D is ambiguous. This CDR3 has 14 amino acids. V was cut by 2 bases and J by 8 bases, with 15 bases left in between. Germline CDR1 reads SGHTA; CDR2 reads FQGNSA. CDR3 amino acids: CASSLQKGDSGYTF. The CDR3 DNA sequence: TGTGCCAGCAGCTTACAGAAGGGAGATTCGGGCTACACCTTC.

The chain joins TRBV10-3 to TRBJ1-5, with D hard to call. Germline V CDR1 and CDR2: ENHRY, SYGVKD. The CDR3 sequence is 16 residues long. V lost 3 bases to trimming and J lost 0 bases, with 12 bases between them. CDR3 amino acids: CAISDSQADSNQPQHF. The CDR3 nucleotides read TGTGCCATCAGTGATAGTCAGGCCGATAGCAATCAGCCCCAGCATTTT.

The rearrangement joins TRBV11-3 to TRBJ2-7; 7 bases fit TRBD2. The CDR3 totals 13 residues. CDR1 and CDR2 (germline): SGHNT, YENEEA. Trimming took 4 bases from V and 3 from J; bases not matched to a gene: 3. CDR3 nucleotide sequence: TGTGCCAGCAGCTCCTCGGGAGGCTACGAGCAGTACTTC. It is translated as CASSSSGGYEQYF.

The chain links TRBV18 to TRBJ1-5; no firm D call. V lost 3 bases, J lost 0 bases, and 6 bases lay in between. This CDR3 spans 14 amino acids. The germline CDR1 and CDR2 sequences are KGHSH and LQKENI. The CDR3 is CASSPANSNQPQHF. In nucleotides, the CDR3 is TGTGCCAGCTCACCGGCAAATAGCAATCAGCCCCAGCATTTT. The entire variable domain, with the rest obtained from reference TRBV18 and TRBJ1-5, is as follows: NAGVMQNPRHLVRRRGQEARLRCSPMKGHSHVYWYRQLPEEGLKFMVYLQKENIIDESGMPKERFSAEFPKEGPSILRIQQVVRGDSAAYFCASSPANSNQPQHFGDGTRLSIL.

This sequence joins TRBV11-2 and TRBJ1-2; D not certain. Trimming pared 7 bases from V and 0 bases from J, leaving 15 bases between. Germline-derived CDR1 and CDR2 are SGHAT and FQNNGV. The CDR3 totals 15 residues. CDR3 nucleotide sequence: TGTGCCAGCATCTCCCCATGGAGGTCTAACTATGGCTACACCTTC. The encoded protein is CASISPWRSNYGYTF.

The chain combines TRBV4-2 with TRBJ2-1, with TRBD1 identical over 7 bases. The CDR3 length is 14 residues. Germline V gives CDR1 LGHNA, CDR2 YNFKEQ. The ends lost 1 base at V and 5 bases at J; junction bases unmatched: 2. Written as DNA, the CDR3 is TGTGCCAGCAGCCAAGTCCAGGGGGACAATGAGCAGTTCTTC. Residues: CASSQVQGDNEQFF.

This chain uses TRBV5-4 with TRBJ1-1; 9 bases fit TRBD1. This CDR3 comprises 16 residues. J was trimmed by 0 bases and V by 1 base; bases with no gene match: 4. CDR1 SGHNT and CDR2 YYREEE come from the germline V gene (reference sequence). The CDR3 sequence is CASSLLGQGMNTEAFF. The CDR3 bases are TGTGCCAGCAGCTTGCTCGGACAGGGGATGAACACTGAAGCTTTCTTT.

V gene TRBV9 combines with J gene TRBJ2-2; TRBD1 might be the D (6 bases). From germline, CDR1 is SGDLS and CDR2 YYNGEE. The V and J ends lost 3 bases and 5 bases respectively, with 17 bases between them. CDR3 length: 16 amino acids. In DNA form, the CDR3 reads TGTGCCAGCAGCGCGAGGGGGATGAGAGAAACCGGGGAGCTGTTTTTT. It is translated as CASSARGMRETGELFF.

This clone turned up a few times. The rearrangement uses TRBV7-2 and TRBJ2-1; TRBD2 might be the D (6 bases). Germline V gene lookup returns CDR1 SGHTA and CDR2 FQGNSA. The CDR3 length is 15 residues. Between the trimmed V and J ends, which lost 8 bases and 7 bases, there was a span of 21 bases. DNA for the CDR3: TGTGCCAGCGGGGGAGGCGGGGCCTCTAGGAATGAGCAGTTCTTC. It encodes CASGGGGASRNEQFF.

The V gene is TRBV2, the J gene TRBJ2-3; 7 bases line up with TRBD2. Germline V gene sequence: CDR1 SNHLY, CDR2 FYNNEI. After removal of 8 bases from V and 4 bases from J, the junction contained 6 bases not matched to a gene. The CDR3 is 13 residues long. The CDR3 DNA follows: TGTGCCAGCGGGAGGGGTTTTGCAGATACGCAGTATTTT. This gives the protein CASGRGFADTQYF.

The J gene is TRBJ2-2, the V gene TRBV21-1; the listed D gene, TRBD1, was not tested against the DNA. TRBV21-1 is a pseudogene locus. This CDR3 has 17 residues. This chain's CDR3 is CASIEGEQGANTGELFF. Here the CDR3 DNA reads TGTGCCAGCATCGAAGGGGAACAGGGGGCGAACACCGGGGAGCTGTTTTTT.

CDR3 sequence: CASTLGEGSPLHF. The DNA for the CDR3 is TGTGCCAGTACACTTGGGGAGGGATCACCCCTCCACTTT. V is TRBV2 and J is TRBJ1-6; no definite D call. V dropped 9 bases and J dropped 10 bases, with 16 bases sitting between them. Germline assignment: CDR1 SNHLY and CDR2 FYNNEI. The CDR3 contains 13 residues.

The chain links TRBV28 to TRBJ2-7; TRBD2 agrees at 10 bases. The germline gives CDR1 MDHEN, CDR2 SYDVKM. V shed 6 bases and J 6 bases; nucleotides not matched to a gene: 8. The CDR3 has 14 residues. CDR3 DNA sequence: TGTGCCAGCAGACCTCATCTAGCGGGAGCCGAGCAGTACTTC. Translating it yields CASRPHLAGAEQYF.

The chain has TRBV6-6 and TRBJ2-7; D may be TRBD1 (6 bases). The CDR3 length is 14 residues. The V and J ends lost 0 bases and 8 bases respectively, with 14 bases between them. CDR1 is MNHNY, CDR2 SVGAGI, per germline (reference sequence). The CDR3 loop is CASSYSAGVNKQYF. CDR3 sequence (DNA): TGTGCCAGCAGTTACTCGGCAGGGGTAAACAAGCAGTACTTC.

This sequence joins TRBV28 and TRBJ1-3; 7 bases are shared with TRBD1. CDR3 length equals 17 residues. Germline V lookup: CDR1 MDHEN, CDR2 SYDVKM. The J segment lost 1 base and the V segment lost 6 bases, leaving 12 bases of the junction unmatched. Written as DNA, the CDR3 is TGTGCCAGCAGACCCGCCGGACAGGCCATATCTGGAAACACCATATATTTT. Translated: CASRPAGQAISGNTIYF.

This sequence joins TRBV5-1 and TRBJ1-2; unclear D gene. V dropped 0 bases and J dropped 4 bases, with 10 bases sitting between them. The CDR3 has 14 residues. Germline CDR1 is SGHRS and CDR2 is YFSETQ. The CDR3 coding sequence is TGCGCCAGCAGCTTGGAGGCGGCTCTCTATGGCTACACCTTC. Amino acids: CASSLEAALYGYTF.

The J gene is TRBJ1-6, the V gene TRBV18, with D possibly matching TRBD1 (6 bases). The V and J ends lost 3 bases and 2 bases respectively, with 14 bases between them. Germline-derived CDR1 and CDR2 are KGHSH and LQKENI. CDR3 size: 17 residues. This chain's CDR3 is CASSPAGTPAYNSPLHF. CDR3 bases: TGTGCCAGCTCACCCGCCGGGACACCAGCCTATAATTCACCCCTCCACTTT.

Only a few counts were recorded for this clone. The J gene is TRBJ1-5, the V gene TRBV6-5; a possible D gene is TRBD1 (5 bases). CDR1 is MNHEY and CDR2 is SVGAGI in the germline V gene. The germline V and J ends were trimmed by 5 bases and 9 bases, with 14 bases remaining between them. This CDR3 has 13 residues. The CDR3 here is CASSPGLPGPQHF. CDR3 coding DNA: TGTGCCAGCAGTCCGGGACTGCCGGGGCCCCAGCATTTT.

The CDR3 loop reads CASSRAGRPTSGANVLTF. CDR3 in DNA: TGTGCCAGCAGCCGGGCGGGCAGACCGACCTCTGGGGCCAACGTCCTGACTTTC. The chain is built from TRBV5-4 and TRBJ2-6, with a possible D match to TRBD2 (5 bases). CDR1 and CDR2 (germline): SGHNT, YYREEE (reference sequence). V gave up 4 bases and J gave up 0 bases, with 17 bases separating them. This CDR3 contains 18 residues.

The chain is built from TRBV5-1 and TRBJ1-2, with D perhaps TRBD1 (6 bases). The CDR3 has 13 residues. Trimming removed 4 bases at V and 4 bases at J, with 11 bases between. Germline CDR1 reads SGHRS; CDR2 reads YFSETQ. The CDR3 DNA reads TGCGCCAGCAGCCTAACAGGGTCCTATGGCTACACCTTC. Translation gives CASSLTGSYGYTF.